Only one count was recorded for the clone carrying this TCR beta chain. Antigen unknown. Some clones are missing from TCRdb's copy, which holds only in-frame ones; the method was immunoSEQ multiplex PCR. The sample lists 35,000 to 40,000 clones, 79% seen once, with over 20% in the top ten. This sample stems from a study of PD-1 blockade in mismatch repair-deficient tumors. About the study: Patients had 12 to 13 mismatch repair-deficient cancer types and were previously treated and progressing. Regarding the study as a whole: After pembrolizumab, tumor-resident clones rose rapidly, then generally contracted before radiologic responses.

Mismatch repair deficiency was confirmed in all patients, by PCR or immunohistochemistry. CDR1 is SGHNT and CDR2 is YENEEA in the germline V gene. The CDR3 runs to 17 residues. V lost 8 bases and J lost 0, with 22 bases in between. The rearrangement links TRBV11-3 to TRBJ2-5; D might be TRBD1 (7 bases). The source of this sequence is an adult with mismatch repair-deficient cancer. Source: peripheral blood, taken 4 weeks after starting pembrolizumab. CDR3 nucleotides: TGTGCCAGCCCTCTTTCTAAGACAGGGAGGTACCAAGAGACCCAGTACTTC. Translating it yields CASPLSKTGRYQETQYF.